The 28 T cell receptor beta chains below were found in one sample sequenced in a study of T cell repertoires in cytomegalovirus infection (dated by TCRdb to about 2019). The instrument was an Illumina HiSeq 1500. The raw public reads went through TCRdb reprocessing: fastp at Q25, MiXCR clone calling, in-frame beta chains kept. When rows share a CDR3 protein, they turn into one entry using the most common DNA and genes. The sample table shows roughly 310,000 distinct CDR3 sequences, and 17% are seen once. Clones ranked in the top ten supply approximately 12% of the sample. Material for sequencing was PBMCs. These receptor sequences come from a human donor in good health (CMV status not recorded). Some clones in this sample may be carry-over from other donors' samples.

The CDR3 here is CASSFWRKQGPSKAEAFF. In DNA form, the CDR3 reads TGTGCCAGCAGCTTTTGGAGGAAACAGGGGCCGTCGAAGGCTGAAGCTTTCTTT. The V gene is TRBV11-2, the J gene TRBJ1-1; the match to TRBD1 covers 7 bases. V was pared by 3 bases and J by 6 bases, with 19 bases of the junction left unmatched. The CDR3 runs 18 residues. Germline CDR1 and CDR2: SGHAT and FQNNGV.

The V call is TRBV28, the J call TRBJ1-5; tentative D call: TRBD1 (6 bases). Germline assignment: CDR1 MDHEN and CDR2 SYDVKM. This CDR3 is built from 14 residues. V lost 6 bases and J 7 bases, leaving 16 bases between the germline ends. CDR3 DNA: TGTGCCAGCAGCATCGACAGGCGGGGGCAGCCCCAGCATTTT. Protein product: CASSIDRRGQPQHF.

This clonotype showed up just a few times. The gene calls are TRBV28 and TRBJ1-5; D perhaps matches TRBD1 (5 bases). CDR1 is MDHEN and CDR2 is SYDVKM in the germline V gene. Trimming left V 11 bases short and J 6 bases short, with 14 bases between. The CDR3 is 12 residues long. In nucleotides, the CDR3 is TGTGCCGGGACTCGGGGGTCTCAGCCCCAGCATTTT. Amino acid sequence: CAGTRGSQPQHF.

This clonotype was found a few times. V is TRBV28 and J is TRBJ1-5, with unresolved D. The CDR3 length is 14 residues. Looked up from germline, CDR1 is MDHEN and CDR2 is SYDVKM. V lost 7 bases and J 3 bases, leaving 13 bases between the germline ends. The CDR3 spells CASNPDRANQPQHF. The CDR3 coding sequence is TGTGCCAGCAACCCCGATCGAGCCAATCAGCCCCAGCATTTT.

This clonotype was picked up a small number of times. The V gene is TRBV20-1, the J gene TRBJ1-5; perhaps TRBD1 as D (5 bases). With 3 bases removed from V and 7 bases from J, the gap between germline ends came to 28 bases. The CDR3 is made up of 18 amino acids. CDR1 is DFQATT, CDR2 SNEGSKA, per germline (reference sequence). CDR3 sequence (DNA): TGCAGTGCTAGTCTATTATCCCCTTCCGAGACAGACGTCCAGCCCCAGCATTTT. This codes for CSASLLSPSETDVQPQHF.

In its sample, this clonotype was seen a few times. The chain has TRBV7-2 and TRBJ2-5; D assignment may be TRBD1 or TRBD2 (5 bases each). The ends were cut back, 6 bases at V and 2 bases at J, with 13 bases in the middle. The CDR3 runs 14 residues. Germline-derived CDR1 and CDR2 are SGHTA and FQGNSA. The CDR3 spells CASRIGTRQETQYF. DNA for the CDR3: TGTGCCAGCAGAATCGGGACCCGGCAAGAGACCCAGTACTTC. Full variable domain (remainder filled in from reference TRBV7-2 and TRBJ2-5): GAGVSQSPSNKVTEKGKDVELRCDPISGHTALYWYRQSLGQGLEFLIYFQGNSAPDKSGLPSDRFSAERTGGSVSTLTIQRTQQEDSAVYLCASRIGTRQETQYFGPGTRLLVL.

The chain recombines TRBV12-3 or TRBV12-4 with TRBJ1-2, with a weak D call TRBD1 (5 bases). The germline V and J ends were trimmed by 4 bases and 3 bases, with 12 bases remaining between them. CDR3 length: 14 residues. CDR3 sequence reads: CASSYLRGDYGYTF. In DNA, the CDR3 is TGTGCCAGCAGTTACCTGAGAGGGGACTATGGCTACACCTTC.

This clonotype came up many times. V usage is TRBV28 and J usage is TRBJ2-7; TRBD1 matches 8 bases. Germline V CDR1 and CDR2: MDHEN, SYDVKM. After removal of 3 bases from V and 4 bases from J, the junction contained 14 bases not matched to a gene. The CDR3 consists of 17 residues. CDR3 nucleotide sequence: TGTGCCAGCAGTTTCCGAAGGGACAGGATCTACCTTTACGAGCAGTACTTC. Amino acid sequence: CASSFRRDRIYLYEQYF.

The chain couples TRBV5-5 to TRBJ2-5, with D possibly matching TRBD1 (5 bases). This CDR3 is built from 13 residues. V gave up 8 bases and J gave up 0 bases, with 11 bases separating them. CDR1 is SGHKS and CDR2 is YYEKEE in the germline V gene (reference sequence). The CDR3 protein is CASSTADQETQYF. CDR3 nucleotides: TGTGCCAGTTCGACAGCCGACCAAGAGACCCAGTACTTC.

This chain connects TRBV29-1 to TRBJ1-4; D is possibly TRBD1 (6 bases). Germline V gene lookup returns CDR1 SQVTM and CDR2 ANQGSEA. This CDR3 spans 12 amino acids. V was trimmed by 6 bases and J by 8 bases, leaving 13 bases between them. The CDR3 reads CSVQGLGEKLFF. The CDR3 nucleotides read TGCAGCGTGCAGGGGTTGGGGGAAAAACTGTTTTTT. The full variable domain, completed using reference TRBV29-1 and TRBJ1-4, is SAVISQKPSRDICQRGTSLTIQCQVDSQVTMMFWYRQQPGQSLTLIATANQGSEATYESGFVIDKFPISRPNLTFSTLTVSNMSPEDSSIYLCSVQGLGEKLFFGSGTQLSVL.

The J gene is TRBJ2-1, the V gene TRBV13; D may correspond to TRBD1 or TRBD2 (5 bases each). The germline V gene encodes CDR1 PRHDT and CDR2 FYEKMQ (reference sequence). This CDR3 has 15 amino acids. V was pared by 5 bases and J by 4 bases, with 15 bases between. The CDR3 reads CASSRTVGGYNEQFF. CDR3 DNA: TGTGCCAGCAGCCGCACGGTTGGGGGTTACAATGAGCAGTTCTTC. Full variable domain (missing parts from reference TRBV13 and TRBJ2-1): AAGVIQSPRHLIKEKRETATLKCYPIPRHDTVYWYQQGPGQDPQFLISFYEKMQSDKGSIPDRFSAQQFSDYHSELNMSSLELGDSALYFCASSRTVGGYNEQFFGPGTRLTVL.

This clonotype occurred many times. The genes are TRBV7-2 and TRBJ1-2; 9 bases agree with TRBD1. Germline lookup yields CDR1 SGHTA and CDR2 FQGNSA. This CDR3 contains 14 residues. Germline trimming cut 4 bases from V and 2 bases from J; bases unmatched to any gene: 2. The CDR3 DNA sequence: TGTGCCAGCAGCTACGACAGGGGGAACTATGGCTACACCTTC. Its protein product is CASSYDRGNYGYTF.

This clonotype was counted ten times or more. This chain links TRBV20-1 with TRBJ1-3, with D unclear. V lost 6 bases and J lost 4, with 22 bases in between. Germline V gene data show CDR1 as DFQATT and CDR2 as SNEGSKA (reference sequence). The CDR3 extends over 16 amino acids. CDR3 sequence reads: CSASLGGGSRGNTIYF. The CDR3 DNA follows: TGCAGTGCATCACTCGGCGGAGGCTCCCGGGGAAACACCATATATTTT.

This clonotype was counted at least ten times. The chain links TRBV7-9 to TRBJ2-3; 7 positions agree with TRBD1. The CDR3 contains 14 residues. V lost 10 bases, J lost 1 base, and 8 bases stayed unmatched. Germline assignment: CDR1 SEHNR and CDR2 FQNEAQ (reference sequence). CDR3 coding DNA: TGTGCCATCTCCACCGGGACAGGCACAGATACGCAGTATTTT. Protein: CAISTGTGTDTQYF.

This clonotype has more than one count but fewer than ten. CDR3 in DNA: TGCAGCGCCGCTTCCCACCCAAATACGCAGTATTTT. Its translation: CSAASHPNTQYF. The gene calls are TRBV29-1 and TRBJ2-3; D unclear. V shed 7 bases and J shed 7 bases, with 15 bases lying between them. Germline-derived CDR1 and CDR2 are SQVTM and ANQGSEA. This CDR3 is 12 amino acids long.

The chain has TRBV3-1 and TRBJ2-3, with a weak D call TRBD1 (6 bases). Germline values: CDR1 LGHDT, CDR2 YNNKEL (reference sequence). This CDR3 comprises 17 residues. V lost 2 bases and J 4 bases, leaving 19 bases between the germline ends. Here the CDR3 DNA reads TGTGCCAGCAGCCAACGATCTAGCTCTACAGGGCCAGATACGCAGTATTTT. This sequence encodes CASSQRSSSTGPDTQYF.

In this sample, this clonotype turned up many times. The chain carries TRBV9 and TRBJ2-1, with 8 bases identical to TRBD2. The trim removed 0 bases at V and 4 bases at J, leaving 6 bases unmatched. This CDR3 is built from 16 residues. Germline lookup yields CDR1 SGDLS and CDR2 YYNGEE. CDR3 DNA: TGTGCCAGCAGCGTAGACATAGCGGGGACATACAATGAGCAGTTCTTC. The encoded protein is CASSVDIAGTYNEQFF.

This clonotype occurred a few times. This chain connects TRBV28 to TRBJ2-7, with 11 positions matching TRBD2. The CDR3 consists of 17 residues. CDR1 MDHEN and CDR2 SYDVKM come from the germline V gene. V dropped 1 base and J dropped 0; count of bases not matched to a gene: 5. The CDR3 protein is CASSLLASGGISYEQYF. CDR3 nucleotides: TGTGCCAGCAGTTTATTGGCTAGCGGGGGGATCTCCTACGAGCAGTACTTC.

The rearrangement links TRBV6-6 to TRBJ1-3; D is unclear. The CDR3 loop spans 18 amino acids. V was clipped by 0 bases and J by 0 bases, with 15 bases between them. The germline V gene has CDR1 MNHNY and CDR2 SVGAGI (reference sequence). CDR3 region: CASSYSRSASHSGNTIYF. In DNA form, the CDR3 reads TGTGCCAGCAGTTACTCGAGGTCAGCGAGCCACTCTGGAAACACCATATATTTT.

This chain uses TRBV5-6 with TRBJ2-5, with D possibly TRBD1 on 5 matching bases. Germline V gives CDR1 SGHDT, CDR2 YYEEEE. V lost 4 bases and J lost 9, with 16 bases in between. CDR3 length equals 13 residues. The CDR3 region is CASSKGSPSAQYF. DNA for the CDR3: TGTGCCAGCAGCAAGGGGTCCCCCTCTGCCCAGTACTTC.

This clonotype was observed many times. The V and J genes are TRBV12-3 or TRBV12-4 and TRBJ2-7; D is ambiguous. This CDR3 is 12 amino acids long. V lost 6 bases and J lost 2, with 8 bases in between. For the CDR3, the DNA is TGTGCCAGCAGAGGGCGAACCTACGAGCAGTACTTC. Amino acid sequence: CASRGRTYEQYF.

This clonotype came up a few times. This sequence joins TRBV3-1 and TRBJ2-1, with D perhaps matching TRBD2 (5 bases). CDR3 length: 14 amino acids. Deletions cut 4 bases from V and 5 bases from J, with 12 bases between. CDR1 and CDR2 (germline): LGHDT, YNNKEL (reference sequence). The CDR3 loop is CASSLWAGDNEQFF. CDR3 DNA sequence: TGTGCCAGCAGCCTCTGGGCGGGTGACAATGAGCAGTTCTTC.

CDR3 bases: TGCGCCAGCAGCCCCGGGGACAGTGAAGCTTTCTTT. It codes for CASSPGDSEAFF. This chain uses TRBV5-1 with TRBJ1-1; 7 positions agree with TRBD1. Trimming cost V 4 bases and J 7 bases; bases outside gene matches: 4. This CDR3 spans 12 amino acids. CDR1 and CDR2 (germline): SGHRS, YFSETQ.

The chain employs TRBV6-1 and TRBJ2-5; D is unresolved. Germline V gene sequence: CDR1 MNHNS, CDR2 SASEGT. Deletions cut 3 bases from V and 5 bases from J, with 10 bases between. The CDR3 runs to 13 residues. DNA of the CDR3: TGTGCCAGCAGTGAGCAAACCCTGGAGACCCAGTACTTC. It yields the protein CASSEQTLETQYF.

This clonotype was observed many times. The chain links TRBV27 to TRBJ1-2, with D maybe TRBD1 (6 bases). CDR3 size: 18 residues. Trimming took off 2 bases at V and 1 base at J, with 20 bases between the two ends. The V gene's germline CDR1 is MNHEY and CDR2 SMNVEV (reference sequence). CDR3 amino acids: CASSLHPFPTDSNYGYTF. The CDR3, as DNA: TGTGCCAGCAGTTTACACCCTTTTCCAACGGACAGTAACTATGGCTACACCTTC.

This clonotype has a count of ten or more. The CDR3 DNA is TGTGCCAGCAGTTACGGTTCGAACACTGAAGCTTTCTTT. Amino acids: CASSYGSNTEAFF. The V and J genes are TRBV6-6 and TRBJ1-1; D call uncertain. This CDR3 spans 13 amino acids. Trimming shortened V by 2 bases and J by 1 base, and 5 bases separated the two germline ends. Germline lookup yields CDR1 MNHNY and CDR2 SVGAGI (reference sequence).

This chain connects TRBV9 to TRBJ2-1, with 11 bases lining up with TRBD2. CDR3 length: 16 residues. Losses at the gene ends were 2 bases for V and 8 bases for J; bases not matched to a gene: 9. Germline assignment: CDR1 SGDLS and CDR2 YYNGEE. CDR3 sequence: CASSVSSGGPTDEQFF. CDR3 coding DNA: TGTGCCAGCAGCGTCTCTAGCGGGGGGCCCACTGATGAGCAGTTCTTC.

V gene TRBV20-1 combines with J gene TRBJ2-3, with 12 bases lining up with TRBD2. V trimming: 6 bases; J trimming: 4 bases; junction bases outside the gene matches: 5. This CDR3 region has 14 residues. Germline V gives CDR1 DFQATT, CDR2 SNEGSKA (reference sequence). CDR3 in amino acids: CSAQLAGGSDTQYF. The CDR3 region has the DNA TGCAGTGCCCAACTAGCGGGGGGCTCAGATACGCAGTATTTT.